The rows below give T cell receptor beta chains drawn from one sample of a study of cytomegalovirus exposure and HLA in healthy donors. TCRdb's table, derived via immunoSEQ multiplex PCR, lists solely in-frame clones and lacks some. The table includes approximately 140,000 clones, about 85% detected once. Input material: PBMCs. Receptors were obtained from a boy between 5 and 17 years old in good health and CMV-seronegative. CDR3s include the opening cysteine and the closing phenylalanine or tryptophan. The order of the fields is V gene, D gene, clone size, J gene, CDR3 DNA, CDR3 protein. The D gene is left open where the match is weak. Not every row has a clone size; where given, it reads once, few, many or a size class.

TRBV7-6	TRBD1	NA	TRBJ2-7	TGTGCCAGCAGCTTTGGAGACAGGGCAGCTGGCGAGCAGTACTTC	CASSFGDRAAGEQYF
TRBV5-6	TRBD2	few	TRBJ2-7	TGTGCCAGCACCAGAACTAGCGGGACTTACTACGAGCAGTACTTC	CASTRTSGTYYEQYF
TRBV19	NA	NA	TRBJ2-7	TGTGCCACCAAGGCTGCGGTAGCAGCCCCCTACGAGCAGTACTTC	CATKAAVAAPYEQYF
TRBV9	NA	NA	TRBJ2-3	TGTGCCAGCAGCGAGGGCGGGGCTAAAGATACGCAGTATTTT	CASSEGGAKDTQYF
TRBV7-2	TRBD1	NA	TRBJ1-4	TGTGCCAGCAGTTTCGGACAGGGGACTAATGAAAAACTGTTTTTT	CASSFGQGTNEKLFF
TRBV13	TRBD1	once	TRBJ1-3	TGTGCCAGCAGCTTAAACAGGGGTGTTGGAAACACCATATATTTT	CASSLNRGVGNTIYF
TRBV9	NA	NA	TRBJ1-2	TGTGCCAGCAGCGTAGAGGTGGGCAACGGCTACACCTTC	CASSVEVGNGYTF
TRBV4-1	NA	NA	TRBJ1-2	TGCGCCAGCAGCCTGCCAGTAGTAGGCGGTGGCTACACCTTC	CASSLPVVGGGYTF
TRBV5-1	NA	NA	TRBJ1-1	TGCGCCAGCAGCTTGATTGGACAAAATTTAGGGGCTGAAGCTTTCTTT	CASSLIGQNLGAEAFF
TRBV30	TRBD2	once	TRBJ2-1	TGTGCCTGGAGTGTCGGAGCGGGGAATGAGCAGTTCTTC	CAWSVGAGNEQFF
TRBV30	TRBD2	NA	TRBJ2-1	TGTGCCTGGAGTGTTGGGGGGGAGACTAGCGGCTACAATGAGCAGTTCTTC	CAWSVGGETSGYNEQFF
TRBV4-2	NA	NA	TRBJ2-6	TGTGCCAGCAGCCAAGAAGGAGGGGCCGGGGCCAACGTCCTGACTTTC	CASSQEGGAGANVLTF
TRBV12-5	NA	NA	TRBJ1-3	TGTGCTAGTGGTTTGCCTCAGACAGCGCGCTCTGGAAACACCATATATTTT	CASGLPQTARSGNTIYF